The 17 T cell receptor beta chains below come from one sample, sequenced in a study of tumor and adjacent non-tumor tissue in lung cancer. The template was RNA from unsorted bulk tissue. More than 3 cm separated this lung sample from the edge of the tumor. Three rounds of nested PCR, following a modified ARM-PCR protocol, produced the TCRbeta library. TCRdb processed the multiplex PCR reads anew with MiXCR; each CDR3 protein has one entry. In the table there are some 97,000 distinct CDR3 sequences, roughly 60% of which are singletons. The specimen was distant non-tumor lung tissue. These receptors all stem from a man younger than 45 with non-small cell lung cancer.

Worth noting for this clonotype: The germline gene is not matched at one end of the junction; a read error may be the cause. The J gene is TRBJ2-6, the V gene TRBV20-1; TRBD1 is a possible D gene (5 bases). The CDR3 is 13 amino acids. Germline CDR1 is DFQATT and CDR2 is SNEGSKA (reference sequence). This CDR3 reads CSGRSGGANILTF. The CDR3 nucleotides are TGCAGTGGTAGGAGTGGTGGGGCCAACATCCTGACTTTC.

As to this clonotype: A much larger clonotype is one base distant, so this may be a read error. The rearrangement links TRBV11-1 to TRBJ2-1; the D call may be TRBD1 or TRBD2 (5 bases each). Germline-derived CDR1 and CDR2 are SGHAT and FQDESV (reference sequence). The V end was cut by 1 base, the J end by 11 bases, with 18 bases between. This CDR3 comprises 15 residues. The CDR3 region has the DNA TGTGCCAGCAGCTTAGGGCAGGGAGCGTTGAACCAGCAGTTCTTC. Its translation is CASSLGQGALNQQFF.

This clonotype has a handful of counts. Relative to the germline gene, one junction end is altered; a read error may explain this. The V and J genes are TRBV20-1 and TRBJ2-3; TRBD1 aligns across 10 bases. Germline V gene data show CDR1 as DFQATT and CDR2 as SNEGSKA (reference sequence). The CDR3 is made up of 15 amino acids. CDR3 sequence reads: CSARQGASSIDTQYF. The DNA for the CDR3 is TGCAGTGCTCGACAGGGGGCATCTAGCATAGATACGCAGTATTTT.

This clonotype has ten or more counts. The chain recombines TRBV29-1 with TRBJ2-2, with D maybe TRBD2 (5 bases). There are 14 residues in the CDR3. The V and J ends lost 4 bases and 4 bases respectively, with 13 bases between them. CDR1 and CDR2 from the germline V gene are SQVTM and ANQGSEA. In DNA form, the CDR3 reads TGCAGCGTTGGTAGAAGGGCGGGCACCGGGGAGCTGTTTTTT. Translating it yields CSVGRRAGTGELFF.

This clonotype occurred a few times. The genes are TRBV24-1 and TRBJ2-5; D assignment may be TRBD1 or TRBD2 (5 bases each). Germline loops: CDR1 KGHDR, CDR2 SFDVKD. This CDR3 region has 15 residues. The ends were cut back, 6 bases at V and 0 bases at J, with 13 bases in the middle. The CDR3 sequence is CATSSGPTYQETQYF. In DNA form, the CDR3 reads TGTGCCACCAGTTCGGGGCCAACATACCAAGAGACCCAGTACTTC.

A remark on this clonotype: At one of its ends the junction is not consistent with the germline gene, which may arise from a read error. The chain carries TRBV12-3 or TRBV12-4 and TRBJ2-1; tentative D call: TRBD2 (5 bases). CDR3 length equals 15 residues. As DNA, the CDR3 is TGTGCCAGCAACGAGGGCTTCAGCTCATACAATGGGCAGTTCTTC. It translates to CASNEGFSSYNGQFF.

Comment on this clonotype: As the CDR3 is not closed by the conserved phenylalanine or tryptophan, this likely results from a read error. The chain recombines TRBV20-1 with TRBJ2-5, with D perhaps matching TRBD1 or TRBD2 (5 bases each). Per germline, CDR1 DFQATT and CDR2 SNEGSKA (reference sequence). This CDR3 contains 13 residues. The CDR3 DNA is TGTAGTGCTAGAGATCACGACAGCGGGACCCAGTACTCC. Its protein product is CSARDHDSGTQYS.

This clonotype has only a few counts. A read error may account for a junction end that differs from germline. The chain joins TRBV20-1 to TRBJ2-7, with D possibly matching TRBD1 (6 bases). The CDR3 extends over 16 amino acids. In germline, CDR1 is DFQATT, CDR2 SNEGSKA (reference sequence). CDR3 DNA sequence: TGCTGTGCTAGAGATTTTTTTGTCGGACAGCCTAACGAGCAGTACTTC. This encodes CCARDFFVGQPNEQYF.

Of note for this clonotype: Without the conserved terminal phenylalanine or tryptophan, this CDR3 likely stems from a read error. V is TRBV6-1 and J is TRBJ1-4; D is unclear. CDR1 MNHNS and CDR2 SASEGT come from the germline V gene. Between the trimmed V and J ends, which lost 8 bases and 0 bases, there was a span of 10 bases. This CDR3 has 14 residues. CDR3 sequence (DNA): TGTGCCAGCGCTGATGGCGCAACTAATGAAAAACTGTTTTCT. Its protein is CASADGATNEKLFS.

The chain couples TRBV5-1 to TRBJ2-3, with D uncertain. Trimming removed 4 bases from V and 5 bases from J, with 11 bases in between. This CDR3 has 13 residues. CDR1 SGHRS and CDR2 YFSETQ come from the germline V gene. CDR3 DNA: TGCGCCAGCAGCCGGCAGGCGGAAGATACGCAGTATTTT. As protein: CASSRQAEDTQYF.

As to this clonotype: One end of the junction varies from germline; a read error may be responsible. The chain links TRBV11-2 to TRBJ2-2; a weak D match, TRBD1 (6 bases). This CDR3 is built from 14 residues. Germline CDR1 is SGHAT and CDR2 is FQNNGV. CDR3 in amino acids: CASSWDIGTGVLFF. The CDR3 coding sequence is TGTGCCAGCAGCTGGGACATCGGAACCGGGGTGCTGTTTTTT.

This clonotype rates as medium-sized (0.01 to 0.1%). The chain joins TRBV11-2 to TRBJ2-1; tentatively, D is TRBD2 (5 bases). V lost 6 bases, J lost 3 bases, and 6 bases lay in between. Per germline, CDR1 SGHAT and CDR2 FQNNGV. This CDR3 contains 12 residues. CDR3 region: CASSRGYNEQFF. DNA for the CDR3: TGTGCCAGCAGTCGGGGCTACAATGAGCAGTTCTTC.

V is TRBV11-3 and J is TRBJ2-3; 7 bases align to TRBD2. This CDR3 is 17 amino acids long. V lost 5 bases and J lost 1; bases outside the gene matches: 12. The germline CDR1 and CDR2 sequences are SGHNT and YENEEA. The CDR3 nucleotides are TGTGCCAGCAGCCCCGTCCGGACTAGTGCCCGCACAGATACGCAGTATTTT. Encoded protein: CASSPVRTSARTDTQYF.

Concerning this clonotype: A much larger clone differs by one base, so this may be a read error. This chain links TRBV20-1 with TRBJ1-2, with TRBD1 identical over 11 bases. There are 13 residues in the CDR3. V dropped 7 bases and J dropped 10; count of bases not matched to a gene: 11. The germline V gene encodes CDR1 DFQATT and CDR2 SNEGSKA (reference sequence). The CDR3 DNA follows: TGCAGTGTGGGGACAGGGGGAGGTAGTGCCTACACCTTC. It encodes CSVGTGGGSAYTF.

Concerning this clonotype itself: An end of the junction differs from the germline gene, which may be a read error. The rearrangement uses TRBV4-1 and TRBJ1-1; D gene unclear. Germline CDR1 MGHRA, CDR2 YSYEKL. The length of the CDR3 is 13 residues. CDR3 sequence: CASSQLDNTETFF. The DNA of the CDR3 is TGCGCCAGCAGTCAGTTAGACAACACTGAAACTTTCTTT.

Note on this clonotype: The junction does not match germline at one end; this may be a read error. The chain joins TRBV12-3 or TRBV12-4 to TRBJ1-1; TRBD1 matches 7 bases. The CDR3 covers 13 residues. CDR3 in amino acids: CTSSQGTALETFF. CDR3 nucleotides: TGTACCAGCAGTCAAGGGACAGCCCTTGAAACTTTCTTT.

About this clonotype itself: A much larger clonotype is one base distant, so this may be a read error. The V gene is TRBV29-1, the J gene TRBJ1-1; 7 bases map to TRBD1. Germline-derived CDR1 and CDR2 are SQVTM and ANQGSEA. The CDR3 is made up of 17 amino acids. The J segment lost 6 bases and the V segment lost 1 base, leaving 17 bases of the junction unmatched. CDR3: CSVEGEQGSSRYAEAFF. The CDR3 DNA reads as TGCAGCGTTGAAGGCGAACAGGGGTCTTCTCGGTACGCTGAAGCTTTCTTT.